These 18 T cell receptor beta chains were sequenced from one sample in a study of Graves' ophthalmopathy and Graves' hyperthyroidism. RNA transcripts yielded amplified TCR beta CDR3 regions. The library came from an HTBI-primed first-round RT-PCR and a second-round multiplex PCR. TCRdb ran MiXCR on the multiplex PCR reads and lists one entry per CDR3 protein. The sample has a few hundred thousand distinct CDR3 sequences, about 16% seen once. Sequenced input: peripheral blood. These TCRs come from a woman aged 18-29 years with Graves' ophthalmopathy.

At least ten counts were recorded for this clonotype. The chain is built from TRBV7-2 and TRBJ2-4; 11 bases fit TRBD1. Trimming removed 6 bases from V and 8 bases from J; junction bases left unmatched: 9. The CDR3 is 15 amino acids. Looked up from germline, CDR1 is SGHTA and CDR2 is FQGNSA. The CDR3 DNA is TGTGCCAGCAGTCCCGGACAGGGGGCAGGAGACATTCAGTACTTC. This sequence encodes CASSPGQGAGDIQYF.

In this sample, this clonotype turned up many times. The V call is TRBV15, the J call TRBJ2-7, with D possibly TRBD2 on 5 matching bases. Per germline, CDR1 LNHNV and CDR2 YYDKDF (reference sequence). V shed 5 bases and J shed 1 base, with 15 bases lying between them. This CDR3 spans 15 amino acids. CDR3 sequence reads: CATSGGGAPSYEQYF. Written as DNA, the CDR3 is TGTGCCACCAGCGGAGGAGGAGCCCCATCCTACGAGCAGTACTTC.

Many counts were recorded for this clonotype. The chain links TRBV7-2 to TRBJ1-5, with unresolved D. The CDR3 totals 15 residues. V was shortened by 2 bases and J by 0 bases, with 8 bases between the two germline ends. CDR1 is SGHTA, CDR2 FQGNSA, per germline. CDR3 loop: CASSLFPDSNQPQHF. The CDR3 bases are TGTGCCAGCAGCTTATTCCCGGATAGCAATCAGCCCCAGCATTTT.

This clonotype was counted many times. The chain couples TRBV18 to TRBJ2-5; TRBD2 is a possible D gene (6 bases). CDR3 length: 14 amino acids. Germline V gene data show CDR1 as KGHSH and CDR2 as LQKENI. Trimming shortened V by 3 bases and J by 4 bases, and 12 bases separated the two germline ends. The CDR3 sequence is CASSPRLVTETQYF. The CDR3 DNA follows: TGTGCCAGCTCACCCCGACTAGTTACAGAGACCCAGTACTTC.

V gene TRBV7-2 combines with J gene TRBJ1-6; D unclear. Trimming cost V 1 base and J 7 bases, with 8 bases left between them. Per the germline V gene, CDR1 is SGHTA and CDR2 is FQGNSA. The CDR3 is 14 residues long. As DNA, the CDR3 is TGTGCCAGCAGCTTAGTTTCCGGGAATTCACCCCTCCACTTT. It translates to CASSLVSGNSPLHF.

The V and J genes are TRBV20-1 and TRBJ1-1; a possible D gene is TRBD1 (6 bases). Germline CDR1 DFQATT, CDR2 SNEGSKA (reference sequence). Trimming took off 5 bases at V and 8 bases at J, with 12 bases between the two ends. The CDR3 has 11 residues. CDR3 amino acids: CSARTGSEAFF. For the CDR3, the DNA is TGCAGTGCTCGTACAGGGAGCGAAGCTTTCTTT.

There are many counts of this clonotype. The chain uses TRBV7-8 and TRBJ2-7; the D gene is possibly TRBD2 (6 bases). The CDR3 length is 11 residues. From germline, CDR1 is SGHVS and CDR2 FQNEAQ. Between the trimmed V and J ends, which lost 1 base and 9 bases, there was a span of 7 bases. DNA of the CDR3: TGTGCCAGCAGCTTAGGGGGAGGGCAGTACTTC. This sequence encodes CASSLGGGQYF.

The chain uses TRBV5-1 and TRBJ1-2, with TRBD1 as a possible D gene (6 bases). Trimming stripped 1 base from V and 6 bases from J, with 10 bases between. Looked up from germline, CDR1 is SGHRS and CDR2 is YFSETQ. The CDR3 covers 13 residues. The CDR3 nucleotides are TGCGCCAGCAGCTTGCAGGGGAGAGATGGCTACACCTTC. Translating it yields CASSLQGRDGYTF.

This clonotype was counted ten times or more. The rearrangement uses TRBV7-2 and TRBJ2-7; D gene unclear. Germline V gene lookup returns CDR1 SGHTA and CDR2 FQGNSA. Trimming left V 5 bases short and J 0 bases short, with 5 bases between. This CDR3 has 12 residues. CDR3 sequence reads: CASSLTSYEQYF. The CDR3 DNA is TGTGCCAGCAGCCTGACCTCCTACGAGCAGTACTTC. The variable domain in full, completed from reference TRBV7-2 and TRBJ2-7, reads GAGVSQSPSNKVTEKGKDVELRCDPISGHTALYWYRQSLGQGLEFLIYFQGNSAPDKSGLPSDRFSAERTGGSVSTLTIQRTQQEDSAVYLCASSLTSYEQYFGPGTRLTVT.

This clonotype occurred many times. The chain has TRBV12-3 or TRBV12-4 and TRBJ1-2; TRBD1 aligns across 7 bases. CDR3 length equals 13 residues. V lost 6 bases to trimming and J lost 7 bases; unmatched junction nucleotides: 8. CDR3 sequence (DNA): TGTGCCAGCAGGACACAGGGGATTCGTGGCTACACCTTC. Amino acids: CASRTQGIRGYTF.

This clonotype was detected ten times or more. The chain recombines TRBV20-1 with TRBJ1-2; D is uncertain. Germline V lookup: CDR1 DFQATT, CDR2 SNEGSKA (reference sequence). The length of the CDR3 is 13 residues. V lost 5 bases and J lost 3, with 13 bases in between. CDR3 bases: TGCAGTGCTCGCGACCCAAGATACTATGGCTACACCTTC. Translating it yields CSARDPRYYGYTF.

This clonotype was observed many times. The CDR3 coding sequence is TGTGCCAGCAGTTACTCGGTCATTCAGTACTTC. Translation gives CASSYSVIQYF. The chain employs TRBV6-2 or TRBV6-3 and TRBJ2-4, with D unclear. Trimming shortened V by 0 bases and J by 9 bases, and 3 bases separated the two germline ends. The CDR3 covers 11 residues. Germline V CDR1 and CDR2: MNHEY, SVGEGT.

The sample holds many counts of this clonotype. CDR3 region: CASSLTPSGTGSSYNSPLHF. Written as DNA, the CDR3 is TGTGCCAGCAGCTTAACCCCATCCGGGACAGGGAGCTCCTATAATTCACCCCTCCACTTT. The gene calls are TRBV7-8 and TRBJ1-6, with 9 bases lining up with TRBD1. Germline V gives CDR1 SGHVS, CDR2 FQNEAQ. Trimming removed 2 bases from V and 0 bases from J; junction bases left unmatched: 11. This CDR3 region has 20 residues.

This clonotype was observed many times. V and J are TRBV6-4 and TRBJ2-2, with D perhaps given as TRBD1 or TRBD2 (5 bases each). The CDR3 contains 13 residues. Germline lookup yields CDR1 MRHNA and CDR2 SNTAGT. V lost 6 bases and J 5 bases, leaving 10 bases between the germline ends. The CDR3 region is CASSRDQTGELFF. In DNA, the CDR3 is TGTGCCAGCAGCCGGGACCAGACCGGGGAGCTGTTTTTT.

This rearrangement joins TRBV4-3 to TRBJ2-7; 9 bases agree with TRBD2. CDR3 length: 17 amino acids. The V gene's germline CDR1 is LGHNA and CDR2 YSLEER. V gave up 2 bases and J gave up 5 bases; unmatched junction bases: 13. The CDR3 DNA reads as TGCGCCAGCAGCCAACGACCTGCGGGACTAGCTGTCGACGAGCAGTACTTC. Residues: CASSQRPAGLAVDEQYF.

The table lists this clonotype with many counts. The rearrangement joins TRBV6-5 to TRBJ1-1; D gene unclear. The CDR3 contains 15 residues. CDR1 MNHEY and CDR2 SVGAGI come from the germline V gene. V shed 2 bases and J shed 1 base, with 11 bases lying between them. CDR3 in DNA: TGTGCCAGCAGTTACAGTCCATTGGGGAACACTGAAGCTTTCTTT. The encoded protein is CASSYSPLGNTEAFF.

As concerns this clonotype: It may be a read error: a sequence one base away is much more abundant. CDR3 protein: CASSMIGNQPQHF. The CDR3 DNA sequence: TGTGCCAGTAGTATGATCGGCAATCAGCCCCAGCATTTT. The chain has TRBV19 and TRBJ1-5, with unresolved D. The V and J ends lost 3 bases and 2 bases respectively, with 5 bases between them. The CDR3 covers 13 residues. The germline CDR1 and CDR2 sequences are LNHDA and SQIVND (reference sequence).

This clonotype has ten or more counts. The gene calls are TRBV6-2 or TRBV6-3 and TRBJ1-3; maybe TRBD1 (5 bases). V lost 0 bases and J 10 bases, leaving 16 bases between the germline ends. Germline assignment: CDR1 MNHEY and CDR2 SVGEGT. The CDR3 runs to 15 residues. The CDR3 DNA follows: TGTGCCAGCAGTTACTCGTCGGGGCGGATCGGGACCATATATTTT. This encodes CASSYSSGRIGTIYF.